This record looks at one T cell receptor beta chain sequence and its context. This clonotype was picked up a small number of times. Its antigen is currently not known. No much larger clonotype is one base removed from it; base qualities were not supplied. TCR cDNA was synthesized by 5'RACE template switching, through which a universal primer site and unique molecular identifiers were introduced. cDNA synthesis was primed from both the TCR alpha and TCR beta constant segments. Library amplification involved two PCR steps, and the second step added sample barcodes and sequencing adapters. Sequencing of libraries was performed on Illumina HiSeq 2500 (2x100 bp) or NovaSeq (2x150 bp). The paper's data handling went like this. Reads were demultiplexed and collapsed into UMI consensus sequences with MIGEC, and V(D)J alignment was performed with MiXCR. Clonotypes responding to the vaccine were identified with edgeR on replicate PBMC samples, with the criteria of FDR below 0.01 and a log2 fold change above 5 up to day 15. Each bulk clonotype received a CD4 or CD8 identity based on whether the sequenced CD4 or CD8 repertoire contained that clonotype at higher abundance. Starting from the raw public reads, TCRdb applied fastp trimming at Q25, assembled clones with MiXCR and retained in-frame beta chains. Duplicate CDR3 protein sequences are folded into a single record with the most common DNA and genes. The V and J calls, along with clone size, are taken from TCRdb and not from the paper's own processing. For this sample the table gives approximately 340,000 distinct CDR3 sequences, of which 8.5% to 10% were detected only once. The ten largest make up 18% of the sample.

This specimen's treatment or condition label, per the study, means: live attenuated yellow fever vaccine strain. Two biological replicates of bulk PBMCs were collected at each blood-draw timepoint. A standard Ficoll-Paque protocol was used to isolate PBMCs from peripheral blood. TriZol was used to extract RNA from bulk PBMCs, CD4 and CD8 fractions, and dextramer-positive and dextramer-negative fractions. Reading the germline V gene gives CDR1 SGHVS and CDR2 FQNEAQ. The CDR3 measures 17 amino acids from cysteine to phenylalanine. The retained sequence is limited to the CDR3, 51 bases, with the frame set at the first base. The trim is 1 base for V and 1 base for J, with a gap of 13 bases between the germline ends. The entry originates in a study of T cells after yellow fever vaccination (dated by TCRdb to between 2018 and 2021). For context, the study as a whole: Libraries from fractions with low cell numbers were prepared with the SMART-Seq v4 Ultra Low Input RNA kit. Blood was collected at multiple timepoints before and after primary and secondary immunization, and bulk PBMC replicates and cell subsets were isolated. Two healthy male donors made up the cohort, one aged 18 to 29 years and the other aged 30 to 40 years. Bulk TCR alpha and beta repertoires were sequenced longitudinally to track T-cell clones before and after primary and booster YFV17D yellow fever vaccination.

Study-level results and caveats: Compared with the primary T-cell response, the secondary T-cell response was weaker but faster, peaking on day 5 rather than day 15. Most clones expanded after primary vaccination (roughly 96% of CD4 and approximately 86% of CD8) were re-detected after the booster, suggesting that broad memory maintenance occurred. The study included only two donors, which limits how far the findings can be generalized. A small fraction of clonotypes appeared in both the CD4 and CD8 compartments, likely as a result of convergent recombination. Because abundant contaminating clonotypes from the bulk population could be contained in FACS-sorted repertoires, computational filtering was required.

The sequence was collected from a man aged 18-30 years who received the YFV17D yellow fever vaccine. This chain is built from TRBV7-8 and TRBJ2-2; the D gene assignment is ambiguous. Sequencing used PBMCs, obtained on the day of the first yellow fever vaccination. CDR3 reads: CASSLVRAILNTGELFF. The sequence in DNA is TGTGCCAGCAGCTTAGTCCGCGCAATTTTGAACACCGGGGAGCTGTTTTTT.